One and the same sample provided the 32 T cell receptor beta chains below, sequenced in a study of T-cell memory formation after mild COVID-19. One entry per CDR3 protein results from TCRdb running MiXCR on the 5' RACE reads. This table holds roughly 370,000 distinct CDR3 sequences, around a sixth found once. Specimen: PBMCs or a T cell subset sorted from them (not recorded which). The receptor set was obtained from a man younger than 35 who had mild COVID-19 (a few samples of this study predate the infection). Cell type and time point are not known.

The rearrangement joins TRBV4-1 to TRBJ1-1, with a weak D call TRBD1 (5 bases). From germline, CDR1 is MGHRA and CDR2 YSYEKL. Trimming pared 1 base from V and 2 bases from J, leaving 11 bases between. The CDR3 contains 15 residues. The chain's CDR3 is CASSQGDGTNTEAFF. CDR3 nucleotides: TGCGCCAGCAGCCAAGGGGACGGAACCAACACTGAAGCTTTCTTT.

This clonotype was counted a few times. J is TRBJ1-4 and V is TRBV24-1; D might be TRBD1 (5 bases). The germline V and J ends were trimmed by 4 bases and 0 bases, with 14 bases remaining between them. Germline V gene lookup returns CDR1 KGHDR and CDR2 SFDVKD. There are 17 residues in the CDR3. Here the CDR3 reads CATSDRPQASTNEKLFF. The CDR3 nucleotides are TGTGCCACCAGTGACCGACCACAGGCCTCAACTAATGAAAAACTGTTTTTT.

This clonotype showed up just a few times. The V gene is TRBV3-1, the J gene TRBJ1-2; tentative D call: TRBD1 (5 bases). V lost 0 bases and J lost 6, with 14 bases in between. Germline V lookup: CDR1 LGHDT, CDR2 YNNKEL (reference sequence). The CDR3 runs to 15 residues. As DNA, the CDR3 is TGTGCCAGCAGCCAAGATCGGCAGCAGGGCAATGGCTACACCTTC. Residues: CASSQDRQQGNGYTF.

V and J are TRBV6-2 or TRBV6-3 and TRBJ2-3, with a weak D call TRBD2 (7 bases). The germline V gene has CDR1 MNHEY and CDR2 SVGEGT. The CDR3 spans 15 residues. Trimming cost V 4 bases and J 5 bases, with 16 bases left between them. The CDR3 DNA follows: TGTGCCAGCAGTTTCCTGGGGGGGCGTGGAGATACGCAGTATTTT. Encoded protein: CASSFLGGRGDTQYF.

The chain recombines TRBV21-1 with TRBJ1-5. TRBV21-1 is recorded as a pseudogene. The CDR3 loop spans 15 amino acids. DNA of the CDR3: TGTGCCAGCAGCAAAGTGGCGGGAAGCAATCAGCCCCAGCATTTT. This encodes CASSKVAGSNQPQHF.

This clonotype was observed many times. The chain couples TRBV10-2 to TRBJ2-3; TRBD1 matches 9 bases. After removal of 6 bases from V and 0 bases from J, the junction contained 4 bases not matched to a gene. CDR3 size: 15 residues. Per germline, CDR1 WSHSY and CDR2 SAAADI. CDR3 sequence reads: CASSRGQGSTDTQYF. The CDR3 nucleotides read TGCGCCAGCAGCCGGGGACAGGGCAGCACAGATACGCAGTATTTT.

This chain links TRBV2 with TRBJ1-2, with a weak D call TRBD1 (6 bases). The CDR3 loop spans 12 amino acids. V shed 8 bases and J shed 3 bases, with 10 bases lying between them. The germline CDR1 and CDR2 sequences are SNHLY and FYNNEI. Here the CDR3 reads CASGGRDYGYTF. The DNA of the CDR3 is TGTGCCAGCGGGGGCAGGGACTATGGCTACACCTTC.

This chain connects TRBV4-3 to TRBJ2-2; D may be TRBD1 (6 bases). This CDR3 comprises 16 residues. CDR1 LGHNA and CDR2 YSLEER come from the germline V gene. Between the trimmed V and J ends, which lost 5 bases and 3 bases, there was a span of 16 bases. The CDR3 nucleotides are TGCGCCAGCAGCAGGGGTCCAGGGGCGGACACCGGGGAGCTGTTTTTT. As protein: CASSRGPGADTGELFF.

The V gene is TRBV28, the J gene TRBJ2-1; 9 nucleotides line up with TRBD1. The J segment lost 8 bases and the V segment lost 2 bases, leaving 7 bases of the junction unmatched. The germline V gene has CDR1 MDHEN and CDR2 SYDVKM. This CDR3 is 15 amino acids long. The CDR3 DNA sequence: TGTGCCAGCAGTTTACCGGGACAGGGTTTCTATGAGCAGTTCTTC. Its translation is CASSLPGQGFYEQFF. Using reference TRBV28 and TRBJ2-1 for the parts outside the CDR3, the full variable domain is DVKVTQSSRYLVKRTGEKVFLECVQDMDHENMFWYRQDPGLGLRLIYFSYDVKMKEKGDIPEGYSVSREKKERFSLILESASTNQTSMYLCASSLPGQGFYEQFFGPGTRLTVL.

This clonotype was detected only a few times. This chain's CDR3 is CASSLVGDGTQYF. The CDR3 region has the DNA TGTGCCAGCAGCTTGGTGGGAGACGGGACCCAGTACTTC. This rearrangement joins TRBV5-6 to TRBJ2-5; D possibly corresponds to TRBD2 (5 bases). Trimming removed 0 bases from V and 7 bases from J, with 10 bases in between. Germline V gives CDR1 SGHDT, CDR2 YYEEEE. CDR3 length: 13 residues.

V gene TRBV9 combines with J gene TRBJ2-1; 12 bases line up with TRBD2. Germline-derived CDR1 and CDR2 are SGDLS and YYNGEE. V was pared by 2 bases and J by 5 bases, with 2 bases of the junction left unmatched. The CDR3 runs to 15 residues. The DNA for the CDR3 is TGTGCCAGCAGCGTGACTAGCGGGGGAAACAATGAGCAGTTCTTC. Encoded protein: CASSVTSGGNNEQFF. Based on the CDR3 plus reference TRBV9 and TRBJ2-1, the full variable domain is DSGVTQTPKHLITATGQRVTLRCSPRSGDLSVYWYQQSLDQGLQFLIQYYNGEERAKGNILERFSAQQFPDLHSELNLSSLELGDSALYFCASSVTSGGNNEQFFGPGTRLTVL.

The rearrangement uses TRBV4-3 and TRBJ1-6; possibly TRBD1 for D (5 bases). Trimming shortened V by 1 base and J by 2 bases, and 6 bases separated the two germline ends. The CDR3 is made up of 15 amino acids. Germline CDR1 and CDR2: LGHNA and YSLEER. CDR3 loop: CASSQGTTYNSPLHF. CDR3 bases: TGCGCCAGCAGCCAAGGGACAACCTATAATTCACCCCTCCACTTT.

This clonotype has a handful of counts. This chain joins TRBV11-2 and TRBJ1-2; 10 nucleotides agree with TRBD1. This CDR3 spans 17 amino acids. V shed 4 bases and J 2 bases; nucleotides not matched to a gene: 10. CDR1 and CDR2 from the germline V gene are SGHAT and FQNNGV. For the CDR3, the DNA is TGTGCCAGCAGCTCCCGGACAGGGGGGGTTGTGAACTATGGCTACACCTTC. Translation gives CASSSRTGGVVNYGYTF.

V is TRBV4-2 and J is TRBJ2-5, with TRBD2 matching over 9 bases. This CDR3 contains 18 residues. Germline CDR1 is LGHNA and CDR2 is YNFKEQ. J was trimmed by 5 bases and V by 0 bases; bases with no gene match: 13. CDR3 in DNA: TGTGCCAGCAGCCAAGATAGTAGTAGGAGCGGGGGGTTTGAGACCCAGTACTTC. Protein product: CASSQDSSRSGGFETQYF.

The V gene is TRBV7-9, the J gene TRBJ1-1; the D gene is possibly TRBD1 (6 bases). V was clipped by 5 bases and J by 11 bases, with 21 bases between them. The CDR3 runs 14 residues. Germline loops: CDR1 SEHNR, CDR2 FQNEAQ (reference sequence). The CDR3 region is CASSLLGGREAAFF. The CDR3 coding sequence is TGTGCCAGCAGCCTACTTGGGGGGCGCGAGGCTGCTTTCTTT.

This clonotype was found a few times. The V and J genes are TRBV6-5 and TRBJ1-2; tentatively, D is TRBD1 (5 bases). In germline, CDR1 is MNHEY, CDR2 SVGAGI. V lost 10 bases and J lost 3, with 12 bases in between. This CDR3 region has 12 residues. The CDR3 bases are TGTGCCACCCGAAAAGGGGACTATGGCTACACCTTC. Translation gives CATRKGDYGYTF.

The chain combines TRBV19 with TRBJ1-6, with 9 bases lining up with TRBD1. J lost 11 bases, V lost 6 bases, and 8 bases had no gene match. The CDR3 spans 14 residues. Germline V gene data show CDR1 as LNHDA and CDR2 as SQIVND (reference sequence). The CDR3 protein is CASSRTGEGPPLHF. The DNA of the CDR3 is TGTGCCAGTAGCCGGACAGGGGAAGGTCCACCCCTCCACTTT.

This clonotype was seen a handful of times. The DNA for the CDR3 is TGTGCCAGCAGCCAAGAGTTCGGGGAGCTGTTTTTT. Translating gives CASSQEFGELFF. The rearrangement links TRBV4-2 to TRBJ2-2; D is uncertain. This CDR3 is built from 12 residues. Germline V gives CDR1 LGHNA, CDR2 YNFKEQ. The V end was cut by 0 bases, the J end by 7 bases, with 3 bases between.

This clonotype came up a few times. The V and J genes are TRBV6-5 and TRBJ2-1, with D hard to call. Per the germline V gene, CDR1 is MNHEY and CDR2 is SVGAGI. V lost 7 bases, J lost 0 bases, and 7 bases lay in between. CDR3 size: 13 residues. CDR3 loop: CASTARSYNEQFF. The CDR3 DNA sequence: TGTGCCAGCACCGCCCGCTCCTACAATGAGCAGTTCTTC.

J is TRBJ1-5 and V is TRBV7-2; TRBD1 matches 8 bases. This CDR3 contains 15 residues. V trimming: 5 bases; J trimming: 0 bases; junction bases outside the gene matches: 3. Germline V gene lookup returns CDR1 SGHTA and CDR2 FQGNSA. This chain's CDR3 is CASSRTGYSNQPQHF. CDR3 DNA: TGTGCCAGCAGCCGGACAGGGTATAGCAATCAGCCCCAGCATTTT.

The chain is built from TRBV5-1 and TRBJ2-7, with D maybe TRBD2 (5 bases). V dropped 0 bases and J dropped 1 base, with 11 bases sitting between them. Germline values: CDR1 SGHRS, CDR2 YFSETQ. This CDR3 comprises 15 residues. The CDR3 nucleotides read TGCGCCAGCAGCTTGGCCGGCGGGTTATCCTACGAGCAGTACTTC. It translates to CASSLAGGLSYEQYF.

In this sample, this clonotype turned up once. One end of the junction fails to match germline, which may point to a read error. The rearrangement uses TRBV7-7 and TRBJ2-3, with a tentative D call TRBD1 (5 bases). The CDR3 runs 14 residues. Per the germline V gene, CDR1 is SSHAT and CDR2 is FNYEAQ (reference sequence). DNA of the CDR3: TGTGCTAGCAGCCCCGAGACAGCATTTCATACGCAGTATTTT. Translated, it gives CASSPETAFHTQYF.

This chain joins TRBV6-2 or TRBV6-3 and TRBJ2-1; D unresolved. The ends were cut back, 5 bases at V and 3 bases at J, with 8 bases in the middle. From germline, CDR1 is MNHEY and CDR2 SVGEGT. This CDR3 has 13 amino acids. CDR3 nucleotide sequence: TGTGCCAGCAGTAGCTTGAACTACAATGAGCAGTTCTTC. It yields the protein CASSSLNYNEQFF.

In its sample, this clonotype was seen a few times. The V and J genes are TRBV7-2 and TRBJ2-4, with D perhaps TRBD2 (6 bases). There are 14 residues in the CDR3. V gave up 4 bases and J gave up 8 bases, with 15 bases separating them. Germline V CDR1 and CDR2: SGHTA, FQGNSA. CDR3 sequence (DNA): TGTGCCAGCAGCTCCGGTCTGGGGGAGGACATTCAGTACTTC. This encodes CASSSGLGEDIQYF. The complete variable domain, with remaining parts taken from reference TRBV7-2 and TRBJ2-4, reads GAGVSQSPSNKVTEKGKDVELRCDPISGHTALYWYRQSLGQGLEFLIYFQGNSAPDKSGLPSDRFSAERTGGSVSTLTIQRTQQEDSAVYLCASSSGLGEDIQYFGAGTRLSVL.

This clonotype was found a few times. V is TRBV20-1 and J is TRBJ1-2, with D maybe TRBD1 (5 bases). This CDR3 has 14 residues. The germline V and J ends were trimmed by 4 bases and 4 bases, with 16 bases remaining between them. From germline, CDR1 is DFQATT and CDR2 SNEGSKA (reference sequence). CDR3 region: CSAKKGSASYGYTF. CDR3 nucleotide sequence: TGCAGTGCTAAGAAGGGGTCGGCATCCTATGGCTACACCTTC.

This chain connects TRBV7-3 to TRBJ2-7; 8 bases fit TRBD1. The CDR3 extends over 13 amino acids. The trim removed 8 bases at V and 5 bases at J, leaving 8 bases unmatched. CDR1 SGHTA and CDR2 FQGTGA come from the germline V gene. CDR3 region: CASGTGSPNEQYF. In DNA form, the CDR3 reads TGTGCCAGCGGGACAGGCTCTCCGAACGAGCAGTACTTC.

The table lists this clonotype with a count of one. The chain is built from TRBV4-3 and TRBJ1-6; D is undetermined. Germline V gene sequence: CDR1 LGHNA, CDR2 YSLEER. V was shortened by 0 bases and J by 13 bases, with 16 bases between the two germline ends. CDR3 length: 15 amino acids. The CDR3 region has the DNA TGCGCCAGCAGCCAAGATTGGACGCCTCAGTTTCCCCTCCACTTT. It yields the protein CASSQDWTPQFPLHF.

The chain is built from TRBV5-1 and TRBJ1-2; D remains unclear. Germline loops: CDR1 SGHRS, CDR2 YFSETQ. Deletions cut 1 base from V and 2 bases from J, with 12 bases between. The CDR3 contains 15 residues. DNA of the CDR3: TGCGCCAGCAGCTTGATGCGGGGTAGGAACTATGGCTACACCTTC. This gives the protein CASSLMRGRNYGYTF.

This clonotype was counted only a few times. V and J are TRBV5-1 and TRBJ2-5; D not resolved. Germline lookup yields CDR1 SGHRS and CDR2 YFSETQ. Trimming removed 6 bases from V and 5 bases from J, with 23 bases in between. The CDR3 covers 16 residues. CDR3: CASTPAVGTALETQYF. As DNA, the CDR3 is TGCGCCAGCACCCCGGCTGTCGGCACCGCTCTGGAGACCCAGTACTTC.

This clonotype was found a few times. V gene TRBV11-2 combines with J gene TRBJ2-1; a possible D gene is TRBD2 (6 bases). Between the trimmed V and J ends, which lost 5 bases and 10 bases, there was a span of 15 bases. This CDR3 has 13 residues. Germline CDR1 SGHAT, CDR2 FQNNGV. CDR3 nucleotide sequence: TGTGCCAGCAGCCGGATTGGGGCGGGGGAGCAGTTCTTC. Encoded protein: CASSRIGAGEQFF.

This clonotype showed up just a few times. The chain has TRBV7-2 and TRBJ1-2; 7 bases map to TRBD1. V was pared by 5 bases and J by 2 bases, with 2 bases of the junction left unmatched. Looked up from germline, CDR1 is SGHTA and CDR2 is FQGNSA. The CDR3 consists of 13 residues. The CDR3 region has the DNA TGTGCCAGCAGCATGGACAGGAACTATGGCTACACCTTC. This sequence encodes CASSMDRNYGYTF.

Ten or more counts support this clonotype. CDR3 protein: CASSPRLAGGRETQYF. The CDR3 DNA sequence: TGTGCCAGCAGCCCCCGACTAGCGGGGGGGCGAGAGACCCAGTACTTC. The chain is built from TRBV7-2 and TRBJ2-5, with 14 bases identical to TRBD2. Germline V CDR1 and CDR2: SGHTA, FQGNSA. The V segment lost 5 bases and the J segment 4 bases; nucleotides outside the gene matches: 6. The CDR3 consists of 16 residues.